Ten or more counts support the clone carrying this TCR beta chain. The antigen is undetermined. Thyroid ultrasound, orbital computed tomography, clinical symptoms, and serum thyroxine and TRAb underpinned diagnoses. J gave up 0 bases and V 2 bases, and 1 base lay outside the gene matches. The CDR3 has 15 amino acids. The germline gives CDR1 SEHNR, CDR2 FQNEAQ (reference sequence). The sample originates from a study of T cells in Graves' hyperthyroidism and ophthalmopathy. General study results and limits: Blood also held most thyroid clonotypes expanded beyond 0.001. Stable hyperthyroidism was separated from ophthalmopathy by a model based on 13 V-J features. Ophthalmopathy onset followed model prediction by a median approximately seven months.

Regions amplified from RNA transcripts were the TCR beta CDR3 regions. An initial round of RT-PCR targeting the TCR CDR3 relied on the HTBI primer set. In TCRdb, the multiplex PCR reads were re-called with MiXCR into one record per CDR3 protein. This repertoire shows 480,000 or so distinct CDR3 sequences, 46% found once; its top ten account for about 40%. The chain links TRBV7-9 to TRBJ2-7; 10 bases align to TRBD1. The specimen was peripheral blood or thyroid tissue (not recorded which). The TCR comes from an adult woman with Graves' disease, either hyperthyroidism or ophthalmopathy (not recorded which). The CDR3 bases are TGTGCCAGCAGCTTATGGGACAGGGGCTCCTACGAGCAGTACTTC. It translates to CASSLWDRGSYEQYF.